These T cell receptor beta chains were read from a single sample in a study of cytomegalovirus exposure and HLA in healthy donors. Some clones are missing from TCRdb's copy, which holds only in-frame ones; the method was immunoSEQ multiplex PCR. The data contain around 150,000 clones, around 75% of them seen just once; the ten biggest clones take up roughly 3.4%. What was sequenced was PBMCs. The source is a human donor in good health. CDR3s include the opening cysteine and the closing phenylalanine or tryptophan. The D gene is left open where the match is weak. Size is omitted from some rows. Given values are once, few, many or a class for expanded clones.

clone_size: NA; v_call: TRBV23-1; j_call: TRBJ2-5; d_call: NA; cdr3_aa: CASSQPRLVPKETQYF; cdr3_nt: TGCGCCAGCAGTCAACCCAGACTAGTCCCTAAAGAGACCCAGTACTTC
clone_size: once; v_call: TRBV28; j_call: TRBJ1-5; d_call: TRBD1; cdr3_aa: CASSLGQGVNQPQHF; cdr3_nt: TGTGCCAGCAGTTTAGGTCAGGGGGTGAATCAGCCCCAGCATTTT
clone_size: once; v_call: TRBV7-8; j_call: TRBJ2-7; d_call: TRBD2; cdr3_aa: CASSLIGQRGSSYEQYF; cdr3_nt: TGTGCCAGCAGCTTAATCGGTCAGCGGGGGTCCTCCTACGAGCAGTACTTC
clone_size: NA; v_call: TRBV19; j_call: TRBJ2-7; d_call: TRBD2; cdr3_aa: CASSRGLAGEQYF; cdr3_nt: TGTGCCAGTAGTAGGGGACTAGCGGGGGAGCAGTACTTC
clone_size: NA; v_call: TRBV5-4; j_call: TRBJ2-3; d_call: TRBD2; cdr3_aa: CASSLYRSGKSTDTQYF; cdr3_nt: TGTGCCAGCAGCTTATACCGTAGCGGGAAGAGTACAGATACGCAGTATTTT
clone_size: NA; v_call: TRBV11-2; j_call: TRBJ1-5; d_call: NA; cdr3_aa: CASSLQGYSNQPQHF; cdr3_nt: TGTGCCAGCAGCTTACAGGGGTATAGCAATCAGCCCCAGCATTTT
clone_size: NA; v_call: TRBV10-1; j_call: TRBJ1-5; d_call: NA; cdr3_aa: CASSESGGVGEGNQPQHF; cdr3_nt: TGCGCCAGCAGTGAGTCGGGCGGGGTGGGGGAGGGAAATCAGCCCCAGCATTTT
clone_size: once; v_call: TRBV15; j_call: TRBJ1-2; d_call: TRBD1; cdr3_aa: CATYYPGQVNYGYTF; cdr3_nt: TGTGCCACTTATTACCCGGGACAGGTTAACTATGGCTACACCTTC
clone_size: NA; v_call: TRBV4-3; j_call: TRBJ1-4; d_call: TRBD1; cdr3_aa: CASSQEGTGVEKLFF; cdr3_nt: TGCGCCAGCAGCCAAGAAGGGACAGGGGTCGAAAAACTGTTTTTT
clone_size: NA; v_call: TRBV9; j_call: TRBJ2-3; d_call: TRBD2; cdr3_aa: CASSVGTSEADTQYF; cdr3_nt: TGTGCCAGCAGCGTAGGGACTAGCGAGGCAGATACGCAGTATTTT